Sequencing of this T cell receptor beta chain was carried out in a study of cytomegalovirus exposure and HLA in healthy donors. Points from the study as a whole: There were some public TCRs occurring in many donors, but most TCR sequences were rare. Later analysis placed DRB1 highest and HLA-C lowest in TCR association rates, which differed by HLA locus. In a later analysis, an Asian-associated ancestry cluster reportedly showed fewer N-insertions than the roughly 710-donor mean. The majority of CMV-associated TCR beta chains were reported as apparently HLA-restricted in a later analysis.

The CDR3 extends over 13 amino acids. Trimming cost V 9 bases and J 1 base; bases outside gene matches: 1. The germline gives CDR1 SNHLY, CDR2 FYNNEI. Primers: 60 Vbeta forward and 13 Jbeta reverse. Sequencing was performed with immunoSEQ multiplex PCR; in TCRdb, only in-frame clones are kept and a portion is missing. The sample carries around 170,000 clones, around 86% recorded once. Points on this clone: The antigen remains unidentified.

The rearrangement uses TRBV2 and TRBJ2-7, with TRBD2 identical over 12 bases. The sequenced sample was PBMCs. This TCR was sampled from a man in his forties in good health and CMV-seropositive. The CDR3 DNA follows: TGTGCCAGGGGGACTAGCGGGTCCTACGAGCAGTACTTC. Its translation: CARGTSGSYEQYF.